Below are 13 T cell receptor beta chains sequenced from a single sample in a study of shared clonotypes between healthy human individuals. The method was immunoSEQ multiplex PCR; TCRdb's version includes in-frame clones alone and lacks a portion of them. Here the sample spans 2 million or so clones, about 95% being singletons. The naive CD8 subset, CD45RO-negative cells positively selected for CCR7, excluded terminally differentiated effector memory CD45RA+ cells. Source material: naive CD8+ T cells sorted from blood. These receptors were obtained from a man younger than 35 in good health.

This chain links TRBV28 with TRBJ2-7; TRBD1 might be the D (6 bases). This CDR3 region has 15 residues. V shed 3 bases and J shed 0 bases, with 12 bases lying between them. Germline CDR1 MDHEN, CDR2 SYDVKM. CDR3 bases: TGTGCCAGCAGTTTCACCGGGACACTCTCCTACGAGCAGTACTTC. The encoded protein is CASSFTGTLSYEQYF.

The chain combines TRBV4-1 with TRBJ2-1; TRBD1 agrees at 7 bases. After removal of 8 bases from V and 5 bases from J, the junction contained 12 bases not matched to a gene. The CDR3 loop spans 15 amino acids. Germline V lookup: CDR1 MGHRA, CDR2 YSYEKL. CDR3 sequence: CASSVTGPMNNEQFF. The CDR3 DNA reads TGCGCCAGCTCTGTGACAGGGCCGATGAACAATGAGCAGTTCTTC.

The V and J genes are TRBV10-1 and TRBJ2-7; tentatively, D is TRBD1 (5 bases). Trimming removed 3 bases at V and 6 bases at J, with 9 bases between. Germline values: CDR1 WNHNN, CDR2 SYGVQD (reference sequence). This CDR3 is built from 12 residues. DNA for the CDR3: TGCGCCAGCAGTGACTTGGGGCCCGAGCAGTACTTC. It specifies CASSDLGPEQYF.

V and J are TRBV27 and TRBJ1-2; D call uncertain. Trimming shortened V by 6 bases and J by 0 bases, and 14 bases separated the two germline ends. There are 15 residues in the CDR3. The germline CDR1 and CDR2 sequences are MNHEY and SMNVEV (reference sequence). Written as DNA, the CDR3 is TGTGCCAGCAGCCAGATAGGCGGGGCTAACTATGGCTACACCTTC. Encoded protein: CASSQIGGANYGYTF.

The chain links TRBV13 to TRBJ2-2; D is undetermined. V was clipped by 5 bases and J by 4 bases, with 8 bases between them. The CDR3 loop spans 13 amino acids. The V gene's germline CDR1 is PRHDT and CDR2 FYEKMQ (reference sequence). CDR3 sequence reads: CASSVKGTGELFF. Written as DNA, the CDR3 is TGTGCCAGCAGCGTGAAAGGCACCGGGGAGCTGTTTTTT. Complete variable domain (other parts from reference TRBV13 and TRBJ2-2): AAGVIQSPRHLIKEKRETATLKCYPIPRHDTVYWYQQGPGQDPQFLISFYEKMQSDKGSIPDRFSAQQFSDYHSELNMSSLELGDSALYFCASSVKGTGELFFGEGSRLTVL.

This clone was detected once. This sample includes further DNA sequences coding for the same CDR3. The chain combines TRBV4-1 with TRBJ2-7; 9 nucleotides match TRBD1. The CDR3 covers 14 residues. The germline gives CDR1 MGHRA, CDR2 YSYEKL. The V and J ends lost 4 bases and 4 bases, in that order; junction bases with no gene match: 5. CDR3 nucleotide sequence: TGCGCCAGCAGCCCAACGGGACAGGGATACGAGCAGTACTTC. Translation gives CASSPTGQGYEQYF.

The CDR3 spells CASSLGDDGEQYF. CDR3 nucleotide sequence: TGTGCCAGCAGCTTGGGGGACGACGGCGAGCAGTACTTC. The chain links TRBV5-4 to TRBJ2-7; D is perhaps TRBD1 or TRBD2 (5 bases each). Germline CDR1 and CDR2: SGHNT and YYREEE (reference sequence). V lost 0 bases, J lost 6 bases, and 10 bases lay in between. The CDR3 has 13 amino acids.

The rearrangement joins TRBV9 to TRBJ2-3; TRBD1 agrees at 9 bases. The germline gives CDR1 SGDLS, CDR2 YYNGEE. CDR3 length: 16 residues. V lost 0 bases to trimming and J lost 3 bases; unmatched junction nucleotides: 5. CDR3 in DNA: TGTGCCAGCAGCGTAGGCTTCGACAGGGGGACAGATACGCAGTATTTT. Protein: CASSVGFDRGTDTQYF.

The chain has TRBV4-1 and TRBJ1-2; D ambiguous. V was cut by 1 base and J by 4 bases, with 13 bases left in between. The CDR3 extends over 15 amino acids. Germline CDR1 reads MGHRA; CDR2 reads YSYEKL. CDR3 in DNA: TGCGCCAGCAGCCAAGTCGGGAGTCTCGGCTATGGCTACACCTTC. It yields the protein CASSQVGSLGYGYTF.

The chain combines TRBV5-6 with TRBJ1-5, with D perhaps TRBD1 (5 bases). Per germline, CDR1 SGHDT and CDR2 YYEEEE. The CDR3 covers 13 residues. Trimming took 4 bases from V and 3 from J, leaving 8 bases between them. CDR3: CASSPGHNQPQHF. For the CDR3, the DNA is TGTGCCAGCAGCCCCGGACACAATCAGCCCCAGCATTTT.

The CDR3 sequence: CSVEDQTYYGYTF. The DNA for the CDR3 is TGCAGCGTTGAAGACCAAACTTACTATGGCTACACCTTC. The rearrangement joins TRBV29-1 to TRBJ1-2; D unclear. This CDR3 contains 13 residues. Germline V CDR1 and CDR2: SQVTM, ANQGSEA. Trimming took 0 bases from V and 3 from J, leaving 8 bases between them. Variable domain in full (rest from reference TRBV29-1 and TRBJ1-2): SAVISQKPSRDICQRGTSLTIQCQVDSQVTMMFWYRQQPGQSLTLIATANQGSEATYESGFVIDKFPISRPNLTFSTLTVSNMSPEDSSIYLCSVEDQTYYGYTFGSGTRLTVV.

The rearrangement links TRBV6-1 to TRBJ2-2; D remains unclear. In germline, CDR1 is MNHNS, CDR2 SASEGT. The V end lost 3 bases, the J end lost 4 bases, and 12 bases lay between the germline ends. The CDR3 runs to 15 residues. The CDR3 nucleotides are TGTGCCAGCAGTGATGACCGAGGTGGCACCGGGGAGCTGTTTTTT. Protein product: CASSDDRGGTGELFF.

This clone has a single count. The chain couples TRBV28 to TRBJ1-4; 8 bases agree with TRBD1. The CDR3 covers 15 residues. Germline V gene sequence: CDR1 MDHEN, CDR2 SYDVKM. V was pared by 3 bases and J by 5 bases, with 5 bases of the junction left unmatched. CDR3 residues: CASSFQGARNEKLFF. CDR3 DNA sequence: TGTGCCAGCAGTTTCCAGGGGGCCAGGAATGAAAAACTGTTTTTT. The entire variable domain, with the rest obtained from reference TRBV28 and TRBJ1-4, is as follows: DVKVTQSSRYLVKRTGEKVFLECVQDMDHENMFWYRQDPGLGLRLIYFSYDVKMKEKGDIPEGYSVSREKKERFSLILESASTNQTSMYLCASSFQGARNEKLFFGSGTQLSVL.